This T cell receptor (beta chain) was retrieved from a study of blood T cell repertoires in COVID-19. There are 15 residues in the CDR3. After removal of 3 bases from V and 3 bases from J, the junction contained 5 bases not matched to a gene. Germline CDR1 is KGHSH and CDR2 is LQKENI. Assay: immunoSEQ multiplex PCR; the TCRdb copy retains only in-frame clones and omits some. The sample shows fewer than 75,000 clones, 90% to 95% of them seen only once. Sequencing used peripheral blood. V is TRBV18 and J is TRBJ2-3; 8 bases map to TRBD2. The TCR originated in a man over 45 with active COVID-19. The CDR3 here is CASSPPGLGTDTQYF. The CDR3 region has the DNA TGTGCCAGCTCACCCCCGGGACTAGGGACAGATACGCAGTATTTT. The complete variable domain, with remaining parts taken from reference TRBV18 and TRBJ2-3, reads NAGVMQNPRHLVRRRGQEARLRCSPMKGHSHVYWYRQLPEEGLKFMVYLQKENIIDESGMPKERFSAEFPKEGPSILRIQQVVRGDSAAYFCASSPPGLGTDTQYFGPGTRLTVL.